Listed here are 15 T cell receptor beta chains from one sample, sequenced in a study of early T cells in non-severe SARS-CoV-2 infection. A single record per CDR3 protein comes from TCRdb applying MiXCR to the 5' RACE reads. The sample has tens of thousands of distinct CDR3 sequences, roughly an eighth seen once. The sample comprised whole blood. These receptors all come from an adult who was a healthcare worker with PCR-confirmed SARS-CoV-2 infection or an uninfected control (not recorded which).

At least ten counts were recorded for this clonotype. The chain has TRBV20-1 and TRBJ2-1; 10 nucleotides agree with TRBD2. Germline V gene sequence: CDR1 DFQATT, CDR2 SNEGSKA (reference sequence). Losses at the gene ends were 0 bases for V and 7 bases for J; bases not matched to a gene: 9. The CDR3 consists of 16 residues. CDR3 coding DNA: TGCAGTGCTAGAGATGCGGCTAGCGGGAGAAGAAATGAGCAGTTCTTC. Translated: CSARDAASGRRNEQFF.

V and J are TRBV29-1 and TRBJ2-7; the D gene is possibly TRBD1 (5 bases). Germline loops: CDR1 SQVTM, CDR2 ANQGSEA. The germline V and J ends were trimmed by 7 bases and 0 bases, with 10 bases remaining between them. The CDR3 sequence is 12 residues long. The CDR3 sequence: CSASTDSYEQYF. The CDR3 region has the DNA TGCAGCGCTTCGACAGACTCCTACGAGCAGTACTTC.

In its sample, this clonotype was seen many times. The CDR3 sequence: CASSERVTGGYEQYF. The CDR3 DNA reads TGTGCCAGCAGTGAAAGAGTGACAGGGGGTTACGAGCAGTACTTC. This chain connects TRBV6-1 to TRBJ2-7, with 9 bases that match TRBD1. Germline V gene lookup returns CDR1 MNHNS and CDR2 SASEGT. The CDR3 runs to 15 residues. Trimming took 2 bases from V and 4 from J; bases not matched to a gene: 6.

By share, this clonotype ranks as medium-sized. The genes are TRBV29-1 and TRBJ2-2; D is undetermined. V was cut by 4 bases and J by 4 bases, with 1 base left in between. The CDR3 length is 10 residues. The germline gives CDR1 SQVTM, CDR2 ANQGSEA. The CDR3 region has the DNA TGCAGCGTTGTCACCGGGGAGCTGTTTTTT. This sequence encodes CSVVTGELFF.

At least ten counts were recorded for this clonotype. The chain links TRBV7-2 to TRBJ2-3; D is unclear. Looked up from germline, CDR1 is SGHTA and CDR2 is FQGNSA. The CDR3 runs 14 residues. V was clipped by 7 bases and J by 7 bases, with 18 bases between them. DNA for the CDR3: TGTGCCAGCACCCGAGGTCCGGGTGTGAATACGCAGTATTTT. Amino acids: CASTRGPGVNTQYF.

Concerning this clonotype: A much larger clone sits a single nucleotide away, making a read error possible. This sequence joins TRBV2 and TRBJ1-1, with D possibly being TRBD1 (5 bases). This CDR3 spans 14 amino acids. CDR1 is SNHLY and CDR2 is FYNNEI in the germline V gene. Trimming pared 8 bases from V and 3 bases from J, leaving 16 bases between. The chain's CDR3 is CASSRDLSDTEAFF. CDR3 DNA: TGTGCCAGCTCCAGGGACCTCTCCGACACTGAAGCTTTCTTT.

There are a few counts of this clonotype. V gene TRBV7-9 combines with J gene TRBJ1-4, with 9 bases lining up with TRBD1. Germline V gene data show CDR1 as SEHNR and CDR2 as FQNEAQ (reference sequence). This CDR3 region has 15 residues. V shed 4 bases and J 4 bases; nucleotides not matched to a gene: 4. The CDR3 loop reads CASSSTGGLNEKLFF. CDR3 in DNA: TGTGCCAGCAGCTCTACAGGGGGCCTTAATGAAAAACTGTTTTTT.

This clonotype was seen many times. This chain uses TRBV3-1 with TRBJ2-5, with 11 bases lining up with TRBD2. The CDR3 loop spans 16 amino acids. Germline lookup yields CDR1 LGHDT and CDR2 YNNKEL (reference sequence). Unmatched junction bases numbered 8, after V lost 4 bases and J lost 4 bases. The CDR3 spells CASSPPIAGGGETQYF. The CDR3 DNA follows: TGTGCCAGCAGCCCCCCGATAGCGGGAGGGGGAGAGACCCAGTACTTC.

This clonotype was observed many times. J is TRBJ2-7 and V is TRBV10-3; D is ambiguous. Per germline, CDR1 ENHRY and CDR2 SYGVKD. This CDR3 comprises 14 residues. Between the trimmed V and J ends, which lost 8 bases and 4 bases, there was a span of 18 bases. Here the CDR3 reads CAIGQLNSKYEQYF. The CDR3 DNA reads TGTGCCATCGGGCAGTTAAATTCCAAATACGAGCAGTACTTC.

This CDR3 is CASTFQSGGAYNEQFF. DNA of the CDR3: TGTGCCAGCACTTTTCAAAGCGGGGGGGCCTACAATGAGCAGTTCTTC. This rearrangement joins TRBV12-3 or TRBV12-4 to TRBJ2-1; 10 bases are a match to TRBD2. Trimming removed 7 bases from V and 2 bases from J; junction bases left unmatched: 8. The CDR3 has 16 residues.

The chain recombines TRBV3-1 with TRBJ2-5; D gene uncertain. Looked up from germline, CDR1 is LGHDT and CDR2 is YNNKEL (reference sequence). V lost 0 bases and J 5 bases, leaving 4 bases between the germline ends. The CDR3 runs to 12 residues. This CDR3 reads CASSQESETQYF. The CDR3 DNA sequence: TGTGCCAGCAGCCAAGAATCCGAGACCCAGTACTTC.

This chain links TRBV28 with TRBJ2-3, with a weak D call TRBD2 (6 bases). The V gene's germline CDR1 is MDHEN and CDR2 SYDVKM. This CDR3 spans 12 amino acids. The V and J ends lost 7 bases and 5 bases respectively, with 10 bases between them. CDR3 amino acids: CASTLEGDTQYF. The CDR3 nucleotides read TGTGCCAGCACCCTGGAGGGAGATACGCAGTATTTT.

This chain connects TRBV29-1 to TRBJ1-2; perhaps TRBD1 as D (6 bases). The CDR3 sequence is 13 residues long. Germline V gene lookup returns CDR1 SQVTM and CDR2 ANQGSEA. The V and J ends lost 7 bases and 0 bases respectively, with 12 bases between them. CDR3 bases: TGCAGCGCAGGGGACATCACTAACTATGGCTACACCTTC. Its translation is CSAGDITNYGYTF.

The chain has TRBV20-1 and TRBJ1-5; D is undetermined. The length of the CDR3 is 14 residues. Germline V lookup: CDR1 DFQATT, CDR2 SNEGSKA (reference sequence). The V and J ends lost 3 bases and 3 bases respectively, with 12 bases between them. The CDR3 sequence is CSASSGMNNQPQHF. The CDR3 coding sequence is TGCAGTGCTAGTTCCGGGATGAACAATCAGCCCCAGCATTTT.

The chain uses TRBV6-2 or TRBV6-3 and TRBJ1-5, with 8 bases identical to TRBD1. CDR1 is MNHEY, CDR2 SVGEGT, per germline. The V and J ends lost 6 bases and 3 bases, in that order; junction bases with no gene match: 4. This CDR3 comprises 14 residues. Written as DNA, the CDR3 is TGTGCCAGCAGATCGGGACAGGACAATCAGCCCCAGCATTTT. Translated, it gives CASRSGQDNQPQHF.